These 31 T cell receptor beta chains were sequenced from one sample in a study of T cells in Graves' hyperthyroidism and ophthalmopathy. The investigators amplified TCR beta CDR3 regions from RNA transcripts. HTBI primers drove first-round RT-PCR of the TCR CDR3. One entry per CDR3 protein, called by TCRdb with MiXCR from the multiplex PCR reads. The data hold about 210,000 distinct CDR3 sequences, with 17% observed a single time. Sequencing was carried out using blood. Source of these receptors: a man aged 45-65 years with Graves' hyperthyroidism.

Note on this clonotype: The junction shows a germline mismatch at one end, possibly a read error. V usage is TRBV6-9 and J usage is TRBJ1-2; 9 bases align to TRBD1. The germline V gene encodes CDR1 MNHGY and CDR2 SVAAGI. This CDR3 comprises 15 residues. The CDR3 nucleotides read TGTGTCAGCAGTTCCTTGGGACAGGGAAACTATGGCCACACCTTC. Translating it yields CVSSSLGQGNYGHTF.

This clonotype was picked up many times. This chain connects TRBV6-2 or TRBV6-3 to TRBJ2-7; 10 positions match TRBD1. Unmatched junction bases numbered 10, after V lost 3 bases and J lost 2 bases. The CDR3 extends over 17 amino acids. Germline V gene data show CDR1 as MNHEY and CDR2 as SVGEGT. CDR3 protein: CASSYPGRDRGPYEQYF. The CDR3 bases are TGTGCCAGCAGTTATCCCGGCCGGGACAGGGGACCCTACGAGCAGTACTTC.

On this clonotype itself: A much larger clone lies a single base off, so this may be a read error. The J gene is TRBJ1-2, the V gene TRBV12-3 or TRBV12-4; no clear D gene. The CDR3 has 11 residues. The CDR3 loop is CATSLAGGYTF. The CDR3 coding sequence is TGTGCCACCAGTTTGGCCGGGGGCTACACCTTC.

For this clonotype: It may be a read error: a sequence one base away is much more abundant. This sequence joins TRBV28 and TRBJ1-2; 7 positions match TRBD1. The J segment lost 3 bases and the V segment lost 7 bases, leaving 8 bases of the junction unmatched. The CDR3 has 14 residues. Germline CDR1 is MDHEN and CDR2 is SYDVKM. This chain's CDR3 is CASTLDREDYGYTF. The CDR3 DNA follows: TGTGCCAGCACCCTCGACAGGGAAGACTATGGCTACACCTTC.

The J gene is TRBJ1-3, the V gene TRBV12-5; no clear D. V lost 4 bases, J lost 3 bases, and 4 bases lay in between. Germline V lookup: CDR1 LGHNT, CDR2 FRNRAP. The CDR3 length is 12 residues. CDR3 nucleotide sequence: TGTGCTAGTGGTTCCGATGGAAACACCATATATTTT. Protein product: CASGSDGNTIYF. Using reference TRBV12-5 and TRBJ1-3 for the parts outside the CDR3, the full variable domain is DARVTQTPRHKVTEMGQEVTMRCQPILGHNTVFWYRQTMMQGLELLAYFRNRAPLDDSGMPKDRFSAEMPDATLATLKIQPSEPRDSAVYFCASGSDGNTIYFGEGSWLTVV.

This clonotype has just a few counts. J is TRBJ1-2 and V is TRBV29-1; TRBD1 is a possible D gene (6 bases). The ends were cut back, 6 bases at V and 4 bases at J, with 18 bases in the middle. The germline CDR1 and CDR2 sequences are SQVTM and ANQGSEA. CDR3 size: 14 residues. CDR3 protein: CSVARDKNLYGYTF. The CDR3, as DNA: TGCAGCGTGGCCCGGGACAAAAATCTCTATGGCTACACCTTC.

The chain joins TRBV7-9 to TRBJ2-6; TRBD2 matches at 10 bases. Germline CDR1 and CDR2: SEHNR and FQNEAQ (reference sequence). The CDR3 covers 20 residues. Unmatched junction bases numbered 9, after V lost 1 base and J lost 0 bases. In nucleotides, the CDR3 is TGTGCCAGCAGCTTAGGAGGCCCTCGGACTAGCGGCTCTGGGGCCAACGTCCTGACTTTC. Its translation is CASSLGGPRTSGSGANVLTF.

This clonotype came up a few times. The genes are TRBV7-9 and TRBJ2-2; D is tentatively TRBD1 or TRBD2 (5 bases each). Trimming shortened V by 9 bases and J by 0 bases, and 11 bases separated the two germline ends. The CDR3 has 14 amino acids. Germline CDR1 and CDR2: SEHNR and FQNEAQ (reference sequence). The CDR3 is CARGDGANTGELFF. In nucleotides, the CDR3 is TGTGCCAGGGGGGACGGAGCGAACACCGGGGAGCTGTTTTTT.

This clonotype turned up a few times. The gene calls are TRBV6-1 and TRBJ1-5; 9 bases are shared with TRBD1. Germline V gives CDR1 MNHNS, CDR2 SASEGT. The CDR3 runs to 17 residues. The ends lost 5 bases at V and 6 bases at J; junction bases unmatched: 14. CDR3 loop: CASSYDPRQGEGQPQHF. Written as DNA, the CDR3 is TGTGCCAGCAGTTATGACCCCCGACAGGGGGAGGGTCAGCCCCAGCATTTT.

This clonotype was detected many times. The V and J genes are TRBV11-2 and TRBJ2-3, with no clear D. Trimming stripped 0 bases from V and 3 bases from J, with 10 bases between. The CDR3 has 15 amino acids. Germline loops: CDR1 SGHAT, CDR2 FQNNGV. As DNA, the CDR3 is TGTGCCAGCAGCTTAGATAACGGGCATACAGATACGCAGTATTTT. This sequence encodes CASSLDNGHTDTQYF.

This clonotype was seen a handful of times. V usage is TRBV20-1 and J usage is TRBJ2-6, with 7 bases matching TRBD2. Germline-derived CDR1 and CDR2 are DFQATT and SNEGSKA (reference sequence). The length of the CDR3 is 16 residues. V lost 1 base and J lost 0; bases outside the gene matches: 3. Here the CDR3 DNA reads TGCAGTGCTAGAGCTAGCGGAGGCTCTGGGGCCAACGTCCTGACTTTC. This codes for CSARASGGSGANVLTF.

This clonotype was picked up many times. The chain uses TRBV7-2 and TRBJ2-7; 8 bases align to TRBD2. With V trimmed by 5 bases and J by 2 bases, 14 bases remained unmatched. This CDR3 contains 17 residues. CDR1 is SGHTA and CDR2 is FQGNSA in the germline V gene. CDR3 nucleotide sequence: TGTGCCAGCAGCCACCGGGGTAGCGGGATTTCCCCCTACGAGCAGTACTTC. It codes for CASSHRGSGISPYEQYF.

This clonotype was observed a few times. The chain uses TRBV20-1 and TRBJ2-7; the D gene is possibly TRBD1 (6 bases). Trimming removed 0 bases from V and 2 bases from J, with 11 bases in between. CDR1 is DFQATT and CDR2 is SNEGSKA in the germline V gene (reference sequence). The CDR3 spans 14 residues. The CDR3 nucleotides read TGCAGTGCTAGAGAAAGTGGGGGCGCCTACGAGCAGTACTTC. This encodes CSARESGGAYEQYF.

The rearrangement joins TRBV12-3 or TRBV12-4 to TRBJ2-5; 13 bases align to TRBD2. V gave up 2 bases and J gave up 5 bases; unmatched junction bases: 11. CDR3 length equals 18 residues. The CDR3 protein is CASSLPTGLAGVRETQYF. CDR3 DNA: TGTGCCAGCAGTTTACCCACAGGACTAGCGGGAGTTAGGGAGACCCAGTACTTC.

At least ten counts were recorded for this clonotype. The chain has TRBV4-1 and TRBJ1-5; D remains unclear. Trimming took off 2 bases at V and 3 bases at J, with 11 bases between the two ends. The germline CDR1 and CDR2 sequences are MGHRA and YSYEKL. The length of the CDR3 is 15 residues. The CDR3 spells CASSQHRGYNQPQHF. In nucleotides, the CDR3 is TGCGCCAGCAGCCAACACCGCGGGTACAATCAGCCCCAGCATTTT.

This clonotype has at least ten counts. J is TRBJ2-5 and V is TRBV20-1, with 12 bases matching TRBD2. This CDR3 region has 15 residues. The germline V gene has CDR1 DFQATT and CDR2 SNEGSKA (reference sequence). Trimming took 6 bases from V and 5 from J; bases not matched to a gene: 10. This CDR3 is CSARRTSGTGETQYF. DNA of the CDR3: TGCAGTGCAAGGAGGACTAGCGGGACCGGGGAGACCCAGTACTTC.

This clonotype has ten or more counts. V gene TRBV18 combines with J gene TRBJ1-4; 7 bases map to TRBD1. The CDR3 is 15 residues long. Unmatched junction bases numbered 6, after V lost 0 bases and J lost 8 bases. CDR1 is KGHSH and CDR2 is LQKENI in the germline V gene. CDR3 sequence (DNA): TGTGCCAGCTCACCACCGACAGGGCGGGGCGAAAAACTGTTTTTT. This codes for CASSPPTGRGEKLFF.

At least ten counts were recorded for this clonotype. The V gene is TRBV12-3 or TRBV12-4, the J gene TRBJ2-4; D gene unclear. The V gene lost 4 bases and the J gene lost 13 bases, with 17 bases spanning the gap. This CDR3 comprises 13 residues. CDR3 in amino acids: CASSSLGPFGQYF. As DNA, the CDR3 is TGTGCCAGCAGTTCCCTAGGCCCCTTTGGACAGTACTTC.

This clonotype was detected a few times. The CDR3 DNA follows: TGCAGCTTTTTAACCCTACGGTCCTACGAGCAGTACTTC. Translation: CSFLTLRSYEQYF. The J gene is TRBJ2-7, the V gene TRBV29-1; D is ambiguous. The germline gives CDR1 SQVTM, CDR2 ANQGSEA. The CDR3 length is 13 residues. The germline V and J ends were trimmed by 8 bases and 1 base, with 15 bases remaining between them.

V is TRBV30 and J is TRBJ2-3, with D perhaps TRBD2 (7 bases). The CDR3 spans 14 residues. Germline CDR1 and CDR2: GTSNPN and SVGIG (reference sequence). V lost 2 bases and J 0 bases, leaving 9 bases between the germline ends. CDR3 residues: CAWSRGASTDTQYF. The CDR3 bases are TGTGCCTGGAGTCGGGGGGCGAGCACAGATACGCAGTATTTT. The variable domain in full, completed from reference TRBV30 and TRBJ2-3, reads SQTIHQWPATLVQPVGSPLSLECTVEGTSNPNLYWYRQAAGRGLQLLFYSVGIGQISSEVPQNLSASRPQDRQFILSSKKLLLSDSGFYLCAWSRGASTDTQYFGPGTRLTVL.

The chain uses TRBV19 and TRBJ2-1; D may be TRBD2 (6 bases). Trimming took 9 bases from V and 9 from J, leaving 15 bases between them. The length of the CDR3 is 12 residues. The germline gives CDR1 LNHDA, CDR2 SQIVND (reference sequence). CDR3 protein: CASASPGVEQFF. As DNA, the CDR3 is TGTGCCAGCGCTTCTCCGGGGGTTGAGCAGTTCTTC.

CDR3 protein: CASSVTAYQETQYF. The CDR3 bases are TGTGCCAGCAGCGTGACAGCCTACCAAGAGACCCAGTACTTC. The chain carries TRBV5-6 and TRBJ2-5; tentative D call: TRBD1 (5 bases). V was clipped by 4 bases and J by 0 bases, with 10 bases between them. The CDR3 length is 14 residues. The germline CDR1 and CDR2 sequences are SGHDT and YYEEEE.

This clonotype appeared a few times. The gene calls are TRBV28 and TRBJ1-5, with a weak D call TRBD1 (5 bases). Germline values: CDR1 MDHEN, CDR2 SYDVKM. Trimming removed 11 bases from V and 6 bases from J, with 17 bases in between. The CDR3 sequence is 13 residues long. CDR3 nucleotides: TGTGCCTCCGAGGGCGGGGCCGGTCAGCCCCAGCATTTT. Translated: CASEGGAGQPQHF. Full variable domain (rest looked up from reference TRBV28 and TRBJ1-5): DVKVTQSSRYLVKRTGEKVFLECVQDMDHENMFWYRQDPGLGLRLIYFSYDVKMKEKGDIPEGYSVSREKKERFSLILESASTNQTSMYLCASEGGAGQPQHFGDGTRLSIL.

This clonotype was seen only a few times. The CDR3 is CASSEGGSIYEQFF. The CDR3 DNA sequence: TGTGCCAGCAGTGAGGGCGGGAGTATCTATGAGCAGTTCTTC. The J gene is TRBJ2-1, the V gene TRBV6-1; 7 bases match TRBD2. The V gene's germline CDR1 is MNHNS and CDR2 SASEGT. The CDR3 extends over 14 amino acids. With 3 bases clipped from V and 8 bases from J, the junction kept 7 bases outside the gene matches.

The sample holds a few counts of this clonotype. This chain joins TRBV10-3 and TRBJ1-4; D possibly corresponds to TRBD1 (6 bases). The germline V gene encodes CDR1 ENHRY and CDR2 SYGVKD. Trimming took off 6 bases at V and 6 bases at J, with 14 bases between the two ends. The CDR3 is 14 amino acids. The CDR3 nucleotides are TGTGCCATCAGCAGGACAGATGGGGATGAAAAACTGTTTTTT. It codes for CAISRTDGDEKLFF.

In regard to this clonotype: Mismatch with germline at one junction end may stem from a read error. This sequence joins TRBV7-9 and TRBJ2-1, with 13 bases identical to TRBD2. The CDR3 loop spans 17 amino acids. The V gene's germline CDR1 is SEHNR and CDR2 FQNEAQ (reference sequence). CDR3 region: CASSSGTSGTLWDEQFF. In DNA, the CDR3 is TGCGCCAGCAGCTCCGGGACTAGCGGGACCCTTTGGGATGAGCAGTTCTTC.

There are a few counts of this clonotype. The chain joins TRBV20-1 to TRBJ2-5, with D perhaps TRBD2 (6 bases). The V end was cut by 2 bases, the J end by 6 bases, with 13 bases between. Germline V gives CDR1 DFQATT, CDR2 SNEGSKA (reference sequence). The CDR3 consists of 13 residues. The CDR3 sequence is CSARLTGVQTQYF. The CDR3 nucleotides are TGCAGTGCTAGACTAACGGGAGTTCAGACCCAGTACTTC.

This clonotype was detected only a few times. J is TRBJ1-4 and V is TRBV24-1, with D unclear. V was shortened by 1 base and J by 6 bases, with 11 bases between the two germline ends. The CDR3 is 15 residues long. Germline CDR1 and CDR2: KGHDR and SFDVKD. The CDR3 loop is CATSDFEEGDEKLFF. In DNA form, the CDR3 reads TGTGCCACCAGTGATTTCGAGGAGGGAGATGAAAAACTGTTTTTT.

This clonotype was seen at least ten times. The rearrangement links TRBV6-1 to TRBJ2-7, with 8 bases fitting TRBD1. With 6 bases clipped from V and 7 bases from J, the junction kept 8 bases outside the gene matches. This CDR3 comprises 13 residues. Germline V lookup: CDR1 MNHNS, CDR2 SASEGT. The CDR3 sequence is CASSGQGRKEQYF. CDR3 coding DNA: TGTGCCAGCAGCGGACAGGGAAGAAAAGAGCAGTACTTC.

This clonotype was seen many times. The J gene is TRBJ1-2, the V gene TRBV20-1; no clear D gene. V gave up 5 bases and J gave up 2 bases, with 6 bases separating them. Germline V gene sequence: CDR1 DFQATT, CDR2 SNEGSKA (reference sequence). This CDR3 region has 11 residues. The CDR3 is CSAYANYGYTF. In nucleotides, the CDR3 is TGCAGTGCTTATGCCAACTATGGCTACACCTTC.

The chain employs TRBV6-2 or TRBV6-3 and TRBJ1-1; TRBD1 might be the D (5 bases). This CDR3 has 15 residues. Trimming removed 2 bases at V and 0 bases at J, with 10 bases between. Germline CDR1 reads MNHEY; CDR2 reads SVGEGT. Here the CDR3 DNA reads TGTGCCAGCAGTTACGGGACGTTATTGAACACTGAAGCTTTCTTT. It translates to CASSYGTLLNTEAFF.